This T cell receptor (beta chain) was sequenced in a study of T-cell reconstitution after alpha-beta-depleted transplantation in children. Whole-study findings and limits: By one year post-transplant, T-cell counts and diversity largely arose from T cells that were newly produced. TCRbeta diversity was high at day 60 in some patients (a result of surviving recipient T cells and thymic progenitors). Expanded clones from the graft, numbering several hundred, reportedly supplied alpha-beta T cells about two months after transplant.

Germline values: CDR1 MDHEN, CDR2 SYDVKM. V trimming: 5 bases; J trimming: 1 base; junction bases outside the gene matches: 5. The CDR3 is made up of 14 amino acids. This clonotype turned up a few times. Its target is not known. Preparation of the TCRbeta library was carried out with unique molecular identifiers. TCRdb re-called the PCR reads with MiXCR, one entry per CDR3 protein. This sample has roughly 670,000 distinct CDR3 sequences, with roughly 14% found just once. The source is a girl aged 2-10 years with congenital amegakaryocytic thrombocytopenia, due to receive a stem cell transplant. The V and J genes are TRBV28 and TRBJ2-7, with 7 bases fitting TRBD1. Sample: PBMCs, taken before TCRalphabeta/CD19-depleted stem cell transplant. CDR3 DNA: TGTGCCAGCAGTATACAGGGGATATCCTACGAGCAGTACTTC. This encodes CASSIQGISYEQYF.